This is a list of T cell receptor beta chains from one sample in a study of cytomegalovirus exposure and HLA in healthy donors. Generated by immunoSEQ multiplex PCR, the TCRdb table keeps only in-frame clones and is missing some. The table records around 150,000 clones, 70% to 90% of them present only once. The sample consisted of PBMCs. Receptors were obtained from a man aged 18 to 30 in good health and CMV-seropositive. Both conserved end residues are part of each CDR3. Each record gives: J gene, V gene, CDR3 protein.

TRBJ2-1 | TRBV6-5 | CASSLTSGGNNEQFF
TRBJ2-5 | TRBV4-3 | CASSQAIGVQETQYF
TRBJ2-7 | TRBV5-6 | CASSRGQGPYEQYF
TRBJ2-1 | TRBV11-2 | CASSRISGGYNEQFF
TRBJ2-2 | TRBV6-5 | CASSYTYGELFF
TRBJ1-4 | TRBV6-6 | CASSLISSNEKLFF
TRBJ2-3 | TRBV9 | CASSAGVGESTDTQYF
TRBJ2-3 | TRBV11-2 | CASSLGASTDTQYF
TRBJ1-1 | TRBV9 | CASSVADRAGTEAFF
TRBJ1-4 | TRBV7-2 | CASSLAGTGLEKLFF
TRBJ2-3 | TRBV9 | CASSVSPLTSTDTQYF
TRBJ2-7 | TRBV11-1 | CASRDGTAAYEQYF
TRBJ2-3 | TRBV7-9 | CSSSRTSGGTDTQYF
TRBJ2-2 | TRBV11-2 | CASSLGYSGAANTGELFF
TRBJ2-3 | TRBV7-3 | CASSLLGQGADTQYF
TRBJ2-7 | TRBV5-1 | CASSFTGDSYEQYF
TRBJ2-5 | TRBV10-3 | CAISDSSLTGSETQYF
TRBJ2-1 | TRBV11-2 | CASSLARGSSYNEQFF
TRBJ2-5 | TRBV5-4 | CASSLNRGQFQETQYF
TRBJ1-5 | TRBV4-1 | CASSQDGTGFQPQHF
TRBJ1-5 | TRBV5-4 | CASSPGTGGGWPQHF
TRBJ2-1 | TRBV9 | CASRGTGGSYNEQFF
TRBJ2-1 | TRBV27 | CASSPLGTGINEQFF
TRBJ1-1 | TRBV4-3 | CASSQGKGPGTEAFF
TRBJ1-2 | TRBV30 | CAWSARGGGNYGYTF
TRBJ1-2 | TRBV7-9 | CASSGTQGYTF
TRBJ2-1 | TRBV2 | CASRRGSGGTSYNEQFF
TRBJ2-5 | TRBV5-1 | CASSARVLSQETQYF
TRBJ2-6 | TRBV19 | CASKTANGLTF
TRBJ1-2 | TRBV7-9 | CASSFSGTDSYGYTF
TRBJ2-5 | TRBV9 | CASSVSGQETQYF
TRBJ2-3 | TRBV18 | CASSPLTGGGDTQYF
TRBJ2-7 | TRBV2 | CASSDLGQSYEQYF
TRBJ2-7 | TRBV11-2 | CASSPLGDEQYF
TRBJ2-7 | TRBV7-6 | CASSSRDYDYEQYF
TRBJ1-2 | TRBV5-1 | CASSPRTESYGYTF
TRBJ2-2 | TRBV4-3 | CASSPSGGAIGELFF
TRBJ1-2 | TRBV9 | CASSVEPGQAWSTF
TRBJ1-1 | TRBV7-3 | CASSLTAVGVAEAFF
TRBJ2-6 | TRBV2 | CASEGVTGPGANGLTF
TRBJ2-2 | TRBV5-1 | CASSLAGGVGGGELFF
TRBJ2-2 | TRBV19 | CASGAGAGELFF
TRBJ2-1 | TRBV4-1 | CASSQVGGSGEQFF
TRBJ2-1 | TRBV6-4 | CASSDSTGGGTDEQFF
TRBJ1-2 | TRBV10-2 | CASSEAGSNYGYTF
TRBJ1-1 | TRBV19 | CASSTGLGTEAFF
TRBJ2-7 | TRBV5-1 | CASRPAGARWEQYF